This T cell receptor beta chain was retrieved from a study of regulatory T cells in long-lasting Graves disease. The wider study: Graves' patients (newly diagnosed) had been on antithyroid drugs under 3 months.

This clonotype was observed a few times. iRepertoire HTBI primers and Arm-PCR of CDR3 regions built TCR beta libraries. TCRdb passed the multiplex PCR reads through MiXCR, listing each CDR3 protein once. Of 350,000 to 500,000 distinct CDR3 sequences listed, about 16% are singletons. Indicated time point: newly diagnosed GD, antithyroid drugs for less than 3 months. From PBMCs, RNA was extracted and then used to make the TCR library. Patients with Graves' disease were diagnosed by American Thyroid Association guidelines. These same records also appear under a second study, on T cells in Graves' hyperthyroidism and ophthalmopathy. That study reports: HTBI primers were employed in a first-round RT-PCR of the TCR CDR3.

Material: peripheral blood mononuclear cells (PBMCs), obtained at new diagnosis, from a patient treated with antithyroid drugs. The sequence came from a woman aged 30 to 39 with Graves disease.

The CDR3 DNA reads as TGTGCCAGCAGCTCGGGGGACACAACTAACTATGGCTACACCTTC. Translated: CASSSGDTTNYGYTF. The V gene is TRBV9, the J gene TRBJ1-2, with D possibly being TRBD1 (6 bases). This CDR3 comprises 15 residues. Germline V gene sequence: CDR1 SGDLS, CDR2 YYNGEE. With 4 bases removed from V and 0 bases from J, the gap between germline ends came to 13 bases.